Shown below are 5 T cell receptor beta chains from a single sample sequenced in a study of T-cell reconstitution after alpha-beta-depleted transplantation in children. Library preparation (for TCRbeta) was performed with unique molecular identifiers. Using its own MiXCR run on the PCR reads, TCRdb lists one record per CDR3 protein. Here the sample spans 480,000 or so distinct CDR3 sequences, about 11% being singletons. This material consisted of PBMCs, taken before TCRalphabeta/CD19-depleted stem cell transplant. Every receptor here comes from a child under 10 years old with inherited bone marrow failure, due to receive a stem cell transplant.

The sample holds many counts of this clonotype. The chain links TRBV20-1 to TRBJ2-2, with D possibly TRBD2 on 6 matching bases. The CDR3 has 15 residues. The germline V gene has CDR1 DFQATT and CDR2 SNEGSKA (reference sequence). V shed 2 bases and J shed 2 bases, with 12 bases lying between them. The CDR3 nucleotides are TGCAGTGCTAGACGCATTAGCGGAAACACCGGGGAGCTGTTTTTT. Translating gives CSARRISGNTGELFF.

This clonotype was picked up a small number of times. The chain has TRBV28 and TRBJ2-7; 9 bases match TRBD2. This CDR3 spans 16 amino acids. Looked up from germline, CDR1 is MDHEN and CDR2 is SYDVKM. J lost 2 bases, V lost 7 bases, and 12 bases had no gene match. The CDR3 protein is CASKGRLAVRPYEQYF. CDR3 bases: TGTGCCAGCAAGGGACGACTAGCGGTTCGTCCCTACGAGCAGTACTTC.

In this sample, this clonotype turned up a few times. Possible read error: a much larger clone is one base away. The chain is built from TRBV7-2 and TRBJ2-2; D gene uncertain. This CDR3 has 16 residues. V was shortened by 5 bases and J by 2 bases, with 15 bases between the two germline ends. In germline, CDR1 is SGHTA, CDR2 FQGNSA. CDR3 loop: CASSNIPTANTGELFF. The CDR3 region has the DNA TGTGCCAGCAGCAACATCCCAACAGCTAACACCGGGGAGCTGTTTTTT.

The rearrangement uses TRBV20-1 and TRBJ2-7, with TRBD1 matching over 7 bases. This CDR3 is 14 amino acids long. Trimming took 3 bases from V and 3 from J; bases not matched to a gene: 8. Germline CDR1 DFQATT, CDR2 SNEGSKA (reference sequence). The CDR3 DNA reads as TGCAGTGCTAGTCTTGGGGGACAGCTCTACGAGCAGTACTTC. This translates into CSASLGGQLYEQYF.

Ten or more counts support this clonotype. The rearrangement joins TRBV20-1 to TRBJ2-7, with 10 nucleotides matching TRBD2. Looked up from germline, CDR1 is DFQATT and CDR2 is SNEGSKA (reference sequence). After removal of 5 bases from V and 6 bases from J, the junction contained 10 bases not matched to a gene. CDR3 length: 14 amino acids. The CDR3: CSAQRDASGSEQYF. CDR3 bases: TGCAGTGCTCAGAGGGACGCTAGCGGGAGCGAGCAGTACTTC.